The sample holds a few counts of the clone carrying this T cell receptor (beta chain). The TCRbeta library was prepared with unique molecular identifiers. TCRdb ran MiXCR on the PCR reads and lists one entry per CDR3 protein. The sample includes about 420,000 distinct CDR3 sequences, roughly 17% of them seen just once. The data stem from a study of T-cell reconstitution after alpha-beta-depleted transplantation in children. Trimming took 5 bases from V and 3 from J; bases not matched to a gene: 10. This CDR3 comprises 16 residues. The chain employs TRBV12-3 or TRBV12-4 and TRBJ2-3; 8 bases fit TRBD2. Sequencing used PBMCs, mostly from graft donor cells, obtained 360 days after TCRalphabeta/CD19-depleted stem cell transplant. This receptor was obtained from a boy under three years old who had a stem cell transplant for Wiskott-Aldrich syndrome, so the T cells may come from the graft donor. As DNA, the CDR3 is TGTGCCAGCAGTCCCGTAGCGGGATGGAAAACAGATACGCAGTATTTT. This codes for CASSPVAGWKTDTQYF.